One and the same sample provided the 15 T cell receptor beta chains below, sequenced in a study of spatial heterogeneity in lung cancer. General study points: Mutation tallies in tumors tracked expanded intratumoral alpha and beta TCR counts.

Their specific antigens are unknown. TCRdb re-called the 5' RACE reads through MiXCR, storing one row per CDR3 protein. Here the sample spans approximately 21,000 distinct CDR3 sequences, roughly 6.5% being singletons. Sample time point: sample taken at primary tumor resection. Sequenced material: lung tumor tissue, taken at surgery. The receptors here all came from a male donor with early-stage non-small cell lung cancer.

Only a few counts were recorded for this clonotype. This sequence joins TRBV27 and TRBJ2-7; TRBD1 matches 7 bases. V was pared by 0 bases and J by 4 bases, with 6 bases of the junction left unmatched. The germline V gene has CDR1 MNHEY and CDR2 SMNVEV (reference sequence). The CDR3 totals 15 residues. CDR3 region: CASSLSIGGTYEQYF. The DNA of the CDR3 is TGTGCCAGCAGTTTATCGATAGGGGGCACGTACGAGCAGTACTTC.

This clonotype was seen many times. The rearrangement joins TRBV25-1 to TRBJ2-4; no firm D call. The CDR3 has 12 residues. The V end lost 7 bases, the J end lost 6 bases, and 10 bases lay between the germline ends. From germline, CDR1 is MGHDK and CDR2 SYGVNS. CDR3: CASKNHINIQYF. The CDR3 nucleotides are TGTGCCAGCAAGAATCACATAAACATTCAGTACTTC.

Of note for this clonotype: Given a much more abundant clone one base away, this may be a read error. The genes are TRBV19 and TRBJ2-5; 8 bases fit TRBD1. Germline V gives CDR1 LNHDA, CDR2 SQIVND (reference sequence). The V segment lost 0 bases and the J segment 1 base; nucleotides outside the gene matches: 4. The CDR3 length is 16 residues. The CDR3 sequence: CASSIDMQGAQETQYF. CDR3 bases: TGTGCCAGTAGTATAGATATGCAGGGGGCCCAAGAGACCCAGTACTTC.

This clonotype has more than one count but fewer than ten. The chain employs TRBV27 and TRBJ1-6, with no clear D. The CDR3 runs to 12 residues. Germline V gives CDR1 MNHEY, CDR2 SMNVEV (reference sequence). The V and J ends lost 4 bases and 13 bases respectively, with 11 bases between them. The CDR3 reads CASSSWGSPLHF. The CDR3 DNA sequence: TGTGCCAGCAGTTCTTGGGGTTCGCCCCTCCACTTT.

This clonotype is classed as medium-sized. This chain joins TRBV28 and TRBJ2-3; 8 bases match TRBD1. In germline, CDR1 is MDHEN, CDR2 SYDVKM. Germline trimming cut 5 bases from V and 4 bases from J; bases unmatched to any gene: 8. This CDR3 spans 15 amino acids. The CDR3 nucleotides read TGTGCCAGCAGTCTAACACAGGGGGTTTCAGATACGCAGTATTTT. The encoded protein is CASSLTQGVSDTQYF.

This clonotype came up a few times. This chain joins TRBV10-2 and TRBJ1-1, with D perhaps matching TRBD1 (6 bases). Per the germline V gene, CDR1 is WSHSY and CDR2 is SAAADI. V lost 6 bases, J lost 4 bases, and 15 bases lay in between. This CDR3 is 14 amino acids long. CDR3 sequence: CASRRGQISTEAFF. The DNA of the CDR3 is TGCGCCAGCAGGCGAGGACAGATTAGCACTGAAGCTTTCTTT.

This clonotype qualifies as medium-sized. The V and J genes are TRBV15 and TRBJ1-4; a possible D gene is TRBD1 (6 bases). Trimming removed 4 bases from V and 7 bases from J, with 13 bases in between. The V gene's germline CDR1 is LNHNV and CDR2 YYDKDF (reference sequence). The CDR3 runs 14 residues. The CDR3 sequence: CATSIRGALEKLFF. The CDR3 nucleotides read TGTGCCACCAGCATTCGGGGGGCGCTTGAAAAACTGTTTTTT.

This clonotype has a count of ten or more. The V call is TRBV5-1, the J call TRBJ2-3; D is possibly TRBD2 (6 bases). The germline V and J ends were trimmed by 3 bases and 5 bases, with 31 bases remaining between them. CDR1 is SGHRS and CDR2 is YFSETQ in the germline V gene. This CDR3 has 20 amino acids. CDR3 nucleotide sequence: TGCGCCAGCAGCTCGCCAGGATTAGCATGGGAACGCGGGACGGGAGATACGCAGTATTTT. As protein: CASSSPGLAWERGTGDTQYF.

By sample share, this clonotype is medium-sized. The chain uses TRBV12-3 or TRBV12-4 and TRBJ2-7, with TRBD1 identical over 10 bases. The V gene end was trimmed by 1 base and the J gene end by 5 bases; junction bases not matched to a gene: 8. The CDR3 sequence is 16 residues long. In DNA, the CDR3 is TGTGCCAGCAGTTTAGGGGACAGGGGTCTCCTCGACGAGCAGTACTTC. This codes for CASSLGDRGLLDEQYF.

This clonotype has ten or more counts. V gene TRBV12-3 or TRBV12-4 combines with J gene TRBJ2-5, with a possible D match to TRBD2 (5 bases). The CDR3 length is 14 residues. The V and J ends lost 4 bases and 1 base respectively, with 10 bases between them. The CDR3 reads CASSYGNSQETQYF. The DNA for the CDR3 is TGTGCCAGCAGTTACGGGAACAGCCAAGAGACCCAGTACTTC.

There are many counts of this clonotype. The chain carries TRBV7-3 and TRBJ2-5; a possible D gene is TRBD2 (6 bases). V lost 4 bases and J lost 7, with 7 bases in between. The CDR3 runs to 11 residues. From germline, CDR1 is SGHTA and CDR2 FQGTGA. Here the CDR3 DNA reads TGTGCCAGCAGCTCCGGGGGGACCCAGTACTTC. This codes for CASSSGGTQYF.

This clonotype has only a few counts. This rearrangement joins TRBV29-1 to TRBJ2-1; either TRBD1 or TRBD2 may supply D (5 bases each). The length of the CDR3 is 15 residues. The ends were cut back, 5 bases at V and 8 bases at J, with 22 bases in the middle. CDR1 SQVTM and CDR2 ANQGSEA come from the germline V gene. The CDR3 is CSVYAQTGQRYEQFF. DNA of the CDR3: TGCAGCGTTTACGCCCAAACGGGGCAACGTTATGAGCAGTTCTTC.

The table lists this clonotype with many counts. This sequence joins TRBV27 and TRBJ2-7; D gene ambiguous. Germline CDR1 and CDR2: MNHEY and SMNVEV (reference sequence). The CDR3 has 15 residues. V lost 8 bases, J lost 3 bases, and 20 bases lay in between. The CDR3 is CASRLFGQFFYEQYF. In nucleotides, the CDR3 is TGTGCCAGCCGGCTTTTCGGTCAGTTCTTCTACGAGCAGTACTTC.

This clonotype was counted at least ten times. V usage is TRBV5-1 and J usage is TRBJ2-7; the match to TRBD1 covers 7 bases. The CDR3 is 13 amino acids. Unmatched junction bases numbered 7, after V lost 8 bases and J lost 2 bases. Per germline, CDR1 SGHRS and CDR2 YFSETQ. CDR3 bases: TGCGCCAGTCGGGACAGTGAGACCTACGAGCAGTACTTC. As protein: CASRDSETYEQYF.

There are many counts of this clonotype. The chain joins TRBV6-2 or TRBV6-3 to TRBJ2-1; the match to TRBD1 covers 7 bases. Germline CDR1 and CDR2: MNHEY and SVGEGT. This CDR3 is built from 16 residues. The junction had 13 bases not matched to a gene; V was cut back by 11 bases and J by 0 bases. CDR3 loop: CAARGRGPSSYNEQFF. The CDR3 bases are TGTGCCGCCAGGGGGAGAGGCCCGAGCTCCTACAATGAGCAGTTCTTC.